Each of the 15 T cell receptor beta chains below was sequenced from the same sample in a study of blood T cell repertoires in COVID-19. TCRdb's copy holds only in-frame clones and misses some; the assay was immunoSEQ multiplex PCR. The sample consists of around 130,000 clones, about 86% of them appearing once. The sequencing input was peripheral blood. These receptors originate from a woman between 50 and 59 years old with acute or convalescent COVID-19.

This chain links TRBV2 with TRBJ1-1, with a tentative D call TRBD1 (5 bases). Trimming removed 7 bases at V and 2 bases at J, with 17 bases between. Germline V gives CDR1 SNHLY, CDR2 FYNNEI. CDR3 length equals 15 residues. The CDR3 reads CASKPTLDSNTEAFF. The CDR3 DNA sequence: TGTGCCAGCAAACCGACATTAGACAGTAACACTGAAGCTTTCTTT.

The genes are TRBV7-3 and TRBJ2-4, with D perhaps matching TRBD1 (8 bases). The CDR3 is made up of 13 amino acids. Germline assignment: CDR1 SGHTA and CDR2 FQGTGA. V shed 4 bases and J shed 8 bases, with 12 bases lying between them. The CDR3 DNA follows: TGTGCCAGCAGCTCCACAGGGGGGGACATTCAGTACTTC. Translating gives CASSSTGGDIQYF.

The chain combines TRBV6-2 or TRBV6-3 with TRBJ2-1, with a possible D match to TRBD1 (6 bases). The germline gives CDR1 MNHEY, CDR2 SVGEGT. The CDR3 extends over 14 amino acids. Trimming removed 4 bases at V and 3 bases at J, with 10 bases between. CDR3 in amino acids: CASSSQGIYNEQFF. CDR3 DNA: TGTGCCAGCAGTTCTCAGGGGATCTACAATGAGCAGTTCTTC.

The CDR3: CASSRGQPNEKLFF. CDR3 DNA: TGTGCCAGCAGCCGGGGACAACCGAATGAAAAACTGTTTTTT. The chain uses TRBV3-1 (or the pseudogene TRBV3-2) and TRBJ1-4; D is perhaps TRBD1 (6 bases). The germline V and J ends were trimmed by 4 bases and 5 bases, with 11 bases remaining between them. CDR1 and CDR2 (germline): LGHDT, YNNKEL (reference sequence). The CDR3 contains 14 residues.

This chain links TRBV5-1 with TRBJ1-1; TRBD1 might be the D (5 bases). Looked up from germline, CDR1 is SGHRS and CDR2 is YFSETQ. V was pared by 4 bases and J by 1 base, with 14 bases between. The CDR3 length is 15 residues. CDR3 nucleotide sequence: TGCGCCAGCAGCCTAGAGACAGACTCGAACACTGAAGCTTTCTTT. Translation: CASSLETDSNTEAFF.

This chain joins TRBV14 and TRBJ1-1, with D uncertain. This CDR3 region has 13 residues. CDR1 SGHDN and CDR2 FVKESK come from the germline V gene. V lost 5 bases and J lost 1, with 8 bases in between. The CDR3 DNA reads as TGTGCCAGCAGCGTGCAGGCGAACACTGAAGCTTTCTTT. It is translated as CASSVQANTEAFF.

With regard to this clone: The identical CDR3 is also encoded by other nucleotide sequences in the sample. CDR3 residues: CASSVGPSYEQYF. Written as DNA, the CDR3 is TGTGCCAGCAGCGTGGGGCCCTCCTACGAGCAGTACTTC. The J gene is TRBJ2-7, the V gene TRBV9; weak D call: TRBD1 (5 bases). The germline CDR1 and CDR2 sequences are SGDLS and YYNGEE. The CDR3 consists of 13 residues. V gave up 2 bases and J gave up 0 bases, with 6 bases separating them.

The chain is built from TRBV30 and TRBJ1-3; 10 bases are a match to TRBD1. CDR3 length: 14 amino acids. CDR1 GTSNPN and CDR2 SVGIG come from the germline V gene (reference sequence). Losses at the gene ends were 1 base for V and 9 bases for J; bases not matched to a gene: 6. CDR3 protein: CAWSEGQGFVTIYF. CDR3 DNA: TGTGCCTGGAGTGAGGGACAGGGGTTTGTCACCATATATTTT.

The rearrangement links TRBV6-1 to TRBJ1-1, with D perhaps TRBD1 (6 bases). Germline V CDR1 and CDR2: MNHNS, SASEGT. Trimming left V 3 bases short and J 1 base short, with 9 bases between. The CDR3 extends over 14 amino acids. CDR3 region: CASSDVQGNTEAFF. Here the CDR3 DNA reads TGTGCCAGCAGTGATGTACAGGGGAACACTGAAGCTTTCTTT.

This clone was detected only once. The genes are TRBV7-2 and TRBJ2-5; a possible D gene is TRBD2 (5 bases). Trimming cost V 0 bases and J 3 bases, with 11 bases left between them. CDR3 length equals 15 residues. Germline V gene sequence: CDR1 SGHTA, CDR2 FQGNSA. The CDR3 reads CASSLALTRKETQYF. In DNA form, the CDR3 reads TGTGCCAGCAGCTTAGCCCTCACTAGAAAAGAGACCCAGTACTTC.

The CDR3 coding sequence is TGTGCCATCAGTAACAGGGGGCCCCACCAAGAGACCCAGTACTTC. The encoded protein is CAISNRGPHQETQYF. The chain couples TRBV10-3 to TRBJ2-5, with 9 bases fitting TRBD1. The CDR3 spans 15 residues. The V gene's germline CDR1 is ENHRY and CDR2 SYGVKD. The trim removed 5 bases at V and 0 bases at J, leaving 4 bases unmatched.

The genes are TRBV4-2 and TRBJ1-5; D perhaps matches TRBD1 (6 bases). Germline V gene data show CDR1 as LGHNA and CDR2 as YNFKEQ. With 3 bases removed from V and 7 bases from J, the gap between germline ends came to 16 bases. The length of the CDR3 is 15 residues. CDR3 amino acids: CASSQATGKGQPQHF. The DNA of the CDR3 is TGTGCCAGCAGCCAGGCTACAGGGAAAGGACAGCCCCAGCATTTT.

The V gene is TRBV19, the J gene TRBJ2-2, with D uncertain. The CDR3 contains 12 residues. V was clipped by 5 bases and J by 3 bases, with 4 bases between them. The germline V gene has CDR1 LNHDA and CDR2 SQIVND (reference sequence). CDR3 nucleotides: TGTGCCAGTAGTTCATACACCGGGGAGCTGTTTTTT. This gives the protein CASSSYTGELFF.

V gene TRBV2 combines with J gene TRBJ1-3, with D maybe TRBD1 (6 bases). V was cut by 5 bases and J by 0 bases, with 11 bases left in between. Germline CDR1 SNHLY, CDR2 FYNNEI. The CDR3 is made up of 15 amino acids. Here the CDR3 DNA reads TGTGCCAGCAGTTTACAGGGAAACTCTGGAAACACCATATATTTT. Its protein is CASSLQGNSGNTIYF.

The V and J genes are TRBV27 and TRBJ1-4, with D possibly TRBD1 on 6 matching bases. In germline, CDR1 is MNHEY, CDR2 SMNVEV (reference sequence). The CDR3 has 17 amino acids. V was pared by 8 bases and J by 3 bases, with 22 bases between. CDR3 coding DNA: TGTGCCAGCTCCCCTCTTCGGGGGGGCGCGGCTAATGAAAAACTGTTTTTT. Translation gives CASSPLRGGAANEKLFF.